This T cell receptor (beta chain) was profiled in a study of T cell repertoires in cytomegalovirus infection. Study-wide results and caveats: What dominated the ex vivo response were HLA-C-restricted CMV-specific TCR beta clonotypes.

Germline assignment: CDR1 SEHNR and CDR2 FQNEAQ (reference sequence). The CDR3 totals 15 residues. Trimming removed 2 bases from V and 2 bases from J, with 12 bases in between. TCRdb re-called the reads through MiXCR, storing one row per CDR3 protein. The sample carries approximately 30,000 distinct CDR3 sequences, under 20% recorded once. On this clonotype itself: Its antigen is as yet unknown.

The V gene is TRBV7-9, the J gene TRBJ1-2; maybe TRBD1 (5 bases). This receptor was identified in a human donor in good health (CMV status not recorded). Some clones in this sample may be carry-over from other donors' samples. The sequencing used CD8+ T cells from cultured PBMCs, collected from culture after CMV antigen stimulation. The CDR3 loop reads CASSLTGGLNYGYTF. Written as DNA, the CDR3 is TGTGCCAGCAGCTTAACAGGCGGCCTAAACTATGGCTACACCTTC.